A selection of T cell receptor beta chains follows, all from one sample in a study of T cell responses to AZD1222 COVID-19 vaccine. Assay used: immunoSEQ multiplex PCR; TCRdb lists only in-frame clones, some missing. The data show roughly 200,000 clones, around nine tenths seen once. The sample in question was peripheral blood, obtained 28 days after the second dose of the MenACWY control vaccine. The receptors here all came from an adult who received the MenACWY meningococcal vaccine as a control. The CDR3 runs from the conserved cysteine through the conserved F or W. D genes are given only for firm matches. Clone size is not always given. Where it is, it says once, few, many or a class for expanded clones.

V	D	size	J	CDR3	DNA
TRBV6-5	NA	NA	TRBJ2-7	CASSYGVANYEQYF	TGTGCCAGCAGTTACGGGGTAGCGAACTACGAGCAGTACTTC
TRBV28	NA	NA	TRBJ1-2	CASSLWGGRDYGYTF	TGTGCCAGCAGTTTATGGGGGGGGAGGGACTATGGCTACACCTTC
TRBV6-5	NA	NA	TRBJ1-1	CASRRRSDTEAFF	TGTGCCAGCAGACGCCGGTCGGACACTGAAGCTTTCTTT
TRBV18	NA	NA	TRBJ2-3	CASSPIQDTQYF	TGTGCCAGCTCACCAATACAAGATACGCAGTATTTT
TRBV5-5	TRBD1	NA	TRBJ2-2	CASRSTGYGGGELFF	TGTGCCAGCAGGTCGACAGGGTACGGTGGCGGGGAGCTGTTTTTT
TRBV21-1	NA	NA	TRBJ1-5	CARSIGCNQPQHF	TGTGCCAGAAGCATAGGGTGCAATCAGCCCCAGCATTTT
TRBV19	TRBD1	NA	TRBJ1-5	CASSFTTGTGYNQPQHF	TGTGCCAGTAGTTTCACCACCGGGACAGGGTACAATCAGCCCCAGCATTTT
TRBV9	NA	NA	TRBJ1-2	CASSVEERSYGYTF	TGTGCCAGCAGCGTAGAGGAAAGGAGCTATGGCTACACCTTC
TRBV7-3	NA	NA	TRBJ2-1	CASSPRQGRVEQFF	TGTGCCAGCAGCCCCAGGCAGGGGCGGGTTGAGCAGTTCTTC
TRBV9	TRBD2	once	TRBJ2-1	CASSVGWTSSTDEQFF	TGTGCCAGCAGCGTAGGATGGACTAGCAGTACCGATGAGCAGTTCTTC
TRBV2	NA	NA	TRBJ1-5	CASRVYREQPQHF	TGTGCCAGCAGGGTTTACAGGGAACAGCCCCAGCATTTT
TRBV3-1/TRBV3-2	NA	few	TRBJ1-4	CASSLGGGNEKLFF	TGTGCCAGCAGCCTCGGGGGAGGCAATGAAAAACTGTTTTTT
TRBV7-6	TRBD1	NA	TRBJ1-2	CASSLNPTGAEGYTF	TGTGCCAGCAGCCTAAACCCGACAGGGGCGGAGGGCTACACCTTC
TRBV19	NA	NA	TRBJ1-2	CASTTGTGRGYGYTF	TGTGCCAGTACAACAGGGACCGGCCGGGGCTATGGCTACACCTTC
TRBV11-1	NA	NA	TRBJ2-7	CASRRGGSSYEQYF	TGTGCCAGCAGAAGGGGGGGGTCCTCCTACGAGCAGTACTTC
TRBV3-1/TRBV3-2	NA	NA	TRBJ1-4	CASSQGGGTNEKLFF	TGTGCCAGCAGCCAAGGCGGAGGCACTAATGAAAAACTGTTTTTT